The 23 T cell receptor beta chains below come from one sample, sequenced in a study of shared clonotypes between healthy human individuals. The table came from immunoSEQ multiplex PCR; TCRdb's copy has only in-frame clones and leaves some out. The profile shows more than 1.2 million clones, roughly 98.5% of them singletons. The sequencing input was naive CD4+ T cells sorted from blood. Subset: CD45RA+ positively selected. These receptors were taken from a man aged 30-40 years in good health.

This clone showed up just a few times. The genes are TRBV11-2 and TRBJ2-1, with TRBD2 as a possible D gene (6 bases). V was cut by 1 base and J by 4 bases, with 11 bases left in between. Germline CDR1 SGHAT, CDR2 FQNNGV. The CDR3 consists of 15 residues. This CDR3 is CASSLGSGNYNEQFF. Written as DNA, the CDR3 is TGTGCCAGCAGCTTAGGTAGCGGAAATTACAATGAGCAGTTCTTC.

This clone was counted a single time. This rearrangement joins TRBV5-5 to TRBJ2-3, with TRBD2 matching over 11 bases. The CDR3 has 17 residues. Trimming at V came to 4 bases and at J to 2 bases, leaving 9 bases not matched to a gene. Germline V gene sequence: CDR1 SGHKS, CDR2 YYEKEE (reference sequence). CDR3 in amino acids: CASSVRIAGGHTDTQYF. CDR3 in DNA: TGTGCCAGCAGCGTCCGGATAGCGGGAGGGCACACAGATACGCAGTATTTT.

The chain carries TRBV25-1 and TRBJ2-7; TRBD2 is a possible D gene (5 bases). The CDR3 sequence is 12 residues long. In germline, CDR1 is MGHDK, CDR2 SYGVNS. Trimming left V 5 bases short and J 7 bases short, with 12 bases between. DNA of the CDR3: TGTGCCAGCAGTTTGGGAGCGCGGGAGCAGTACTTC. Amino acid sequence: CASSLGAREQYF.

This sequence joins TRBV2 and TRBJ2-1; D not resolved. V lost 0 bases, J lost 10 bases, and 13 bases lay in between. The CDR3 totals 14 residues. Looked up from germline, CDR1 is SNHLY and CDR2 is FYNNEI. CDR3 sequence reads: CASSEAGPLVEQFF. The CDR3 nucleotides are TGTGCCAGCAGTGAAGCCGGGCCCCTTGTAGAGCAGTTCTTC.

V gene TRBV4-3 combines with J gene TRBJ2-3; 12 positions match TRBD2. Germline V gene data show CDR1 as LGHNA and CDR2 as YSLEER. V dropped 3 bases and J dropped 6; count of bases not matched to a gene: 4. The CDR3 is 15 residues long. The CDR3 nucleotides read TGCGCCAGCAGCCAGACTAGCGGGAGAATTGATACGCAGTATTTT. Translation gives CASSQTSGRIDTQYF.

Regarding this clone: The sample contains more than one DNA sequence encoding this CDR3. The chain employs TRBV7-7 and TRBJ2-3, with 9 bases lining up with TRBD2. The CDR3 totals 15 residues. Germline CDR1 SSHAT, CDR2 FNYEAQ (reference sequence). With V trimmed by 1 base and J by 3 bases, 2 bases remained unmatched. CDR3 sequence reads: CASSLGLAGTDTQYF. CDR3 sequence (DNA): TGTGCCAGCAGCTTAGGGCTAGCGGGGACAGATACGCAGTATTTT.

This chain links TRBV9 with TRBJ2-7; 7 nucleotides agree with TRBD1. CDR3 length: 14 amino acids. Germline trimming cut 4 bases from V and 6 bases from J; bases unmatched to any gene: 10. Germline CDR1 is SGDLS and CDR2 is YYNGEE. The CDR3 nucleotides are TGTGCCAGCAGCCTACGACAGGGAGTTGGCGAGCAGTACTTC. Encoded protein: CASSLRQGVGEQYF.

The genes are TRBV7-6 and TRBJ2-5; a weak D match, TRBD1 (5 bases). V was pared by 5 bases and J by 1 base, with 11 bases between. The germline V gene encodes CDR1 SGHVS and CDR2 FNYEAQ. The CDR3 totals 14 residues. The CDR3 DNA reads TGTGCCAGCAGCCTATGGACATCCCAAGAGACCCAGTACTTC. Residues: CASSLWTSQETQYF.

The V call is TRBV6-5, the J call TRBJ1-2, with TRBD1 identical over 8 bases. The CDR3 is 15 residues long. The germline gives CDR1 MNHEY, CDR2 SVGAGI. The V gene end was trimmed by 5 bases and the J gene end by 3 bases; junction bases not matched to a gene: 8. CDR3 residues: CASSHRQGWDYGYTF. CDR3 sequence (DNA): TGTGCCAGCAGTCACCGACAGGGGTGGGACTATGGCTACACCTTC.

The chain employs TRBV6-1 and TRBJ2-3; D gene ambiguous. This CDR3 comprises 15 residues. The germline V gene encodes CDR1 MNHNS and CDR2 SASEGT. V lost 2 bases and J lost 2, with 11 bases in between. CDR3 in amino acids: CASSESRHHTDTQYF. CDR3 DNA sequence: TGTGCCAGCAGTGAAAGCCGTCACCACACAGATACGCAGTATTTT.

This clone was observed once. The CDR3 spells CASSLLQGVYEQYF. CDR3 sequence (DNA): TGTGCCAGCAGCTTGTTACAGGGAGTGTACGAGCAGTACTTC. This chain uses TRBV5-8 with TRBJ2-7, with D possibly matching TRBD1 (6 bases). The germline V and J ends were trimmed by 1 base and 4 bases, with 12 bases remaining between them. Germline V gene data show CDR1 as SGHTS and CDR2 as YDEGEE. This CDR3 has 14 amino acids.

The V and J genes are TRBV4-1 and TRBJ2-5, with 7 positions matching TRBD2. The CDR3 has 15 amino acids. Trimming cost V 1 base and J 4 bases; bases outside gene matches: 6. The germline CDR1 and CDR2 sequences are MGHRA and YSYEKL. For the CDR3, the DNA is TGCGCCAGCAGCCAAGCCACCGGGACTATAGAGACCCAGTACTTC. Protein sequence: CASSQATGTIETQYF.

The CDR3, as DNA: TGTGCCAGCAGTCCCGGACTAGCCTACTACGAGCAGTACTTC. Protein product: CASSPGLAYYEQYF. The rearrangement joins TRBV6-5 to TRBJ2-7; TRBD2 aligns across 8 bases. The V gene end was trimmed by 5 bases and the J gene end by 3 bases; junction bases not matched to a gene: 6. The CDR3 totals 14 residues. CDR1 is MNHEY and CDR2 is SVGAGI in the germline V gene.

The chain has TRBV14 and TRBJ1-1, with D possibly matching TRBD1 (5 bases). V lost 4 bases and J lost 1, with 10 bases in between. Per the germline V gene, CDR1 is SGHDN and CDR2 is FVKESK. The CDR3 length is 14 residues. The CDR3 coding sequence is TGTGCCAGCAGCCTGGGGCCGGGGAACACTGAAGCTTTCTTT. Translated: CASSLGPGNTEAFF.

The rearrangement uses TRBV5-1 and TRBJ2-1; D not resolved. Germline CDR1 and CDR2: SGHRS and YFSETQ. Trimming left V 4 bases short and J 0 bases short, with 11 bases between. There are 15 residues in the CDR3. The CDR3 spells CASSHIQSSYNEQFF. Written as DNA, the CDR3 is TGCGCCAGCAGCCATATACAGAGCTCCTACAATGAGCAGTTCTTC.

The rearrangement links TRBV12-5 to TRBJ1-2, with TRBD1 as a possible D gene (5 bases). The germline V and J ends were trimmed by 5 bases and 0 bases, with 16 bases remaining between them. From germline, CDR1 is LGHNT and CDR2 FRNRAP. The CDR3 is 16 residues long. As DNA, the CDR3 is TGTGCTAGTGGTACCTGGGGGAGAGGGGCTAACTATGGCTACACCTTC. This encodes CASGTWGRGANYGYTF.

In DNA, the CDR3 is TGTGCCAGCAGTTTAGGGACAGTCTCTGGGGCCAACGTCCTGACTTTC. It translates to CASSLGTVSGANVLTF. The gene calls are TRBV28 and TRBJ2-6; TRBD1 aligns across 7 bases. The J segment lost 0 bases and the V segment lost 2 bases, leaving 1 base of the junction unmatched. The CDR3 runs to 16 residues. Germline-derived CDR1 and CDR2 are MDHEN and SYDVKM.

The V gene is TRBV15, the J gene TRBJ2-1; 8 bases map to TRBD1. Germline-derived CDR1 and CDR2 are LNHNV and YYDKDF (reference sequence). This CDR3 region has 17 residues. The ends lost 3 bases at V and 2 bases at J; junction bases unmatched: 9. CDR3 nucleotide sequence: TGTGCCACCAGCAGCGAACCAGGGGGCAACACCTACAATGAGCAGTTCTTC. Translated: CATSSEPGGNTYNEQFF.

The chain carries TRBV5-1 and TRBJ2-7, with D possibly called TRBD1 or TRBD2 (5 bases each). Germline CDR1 reads SGHRS; CDR2 reads YFSETQ. Trimming stripped 2 bases from V and 3 bases from J, with 18 bases between. This CDR3 has 16 residues. CDR3 region: CASSFGHLAGSYEQYF. Written as DNA, the CDR3 is TGCGCCAGCAGCTTCGGGCACCTGGCAGGGAGCTACGAGCAGTACTTC.

The chain links TRBV6-5 to TRBJ2-7; 7 bases agree with TRBD2. With V trimmed by 4 bases and J by 1 base, 10 bases remained unmatched. Germline loops: CDR1 MNHEY, CDR2 SVGAGI. This CDR3 comprises 16 residues. CDR3 in amino acids: CASSSAGRERSYEQYF. The CDR3 DNA is TGTGCCAGCAGTTCGGCTGGGAGGGAGCGGTCCTACGAGCAGTACTTC.

The chain joins TRBV7-8 to TRBJ2-5; no reliable D call. CDR3 length equals 16 residues. Germline assignment: CDR1 SGHVS and CDR2 FQNEAQ. With 1 base removed from V and 2 bases from J, the gap between germline ends came to 14 bases. Written as DNA, the CDR3 is TGTGCCAGCAGCTTAGTTCGCGCGAGCCGACAAGAGACCCAGTACTTC. The encoded protein is CASSLVRASRQETQYF.

J is TRBJ1-1 and V is TRBV5-1, with D unclear. Germline V gives CDR1 SGHRS, CDR2 YFSETQ. Trimming removed 0 bases at V and 0 bases at J, with 12 bases between. CDR3 length: 16 amino acids. CDR3 bases: TGCGCCAGCAGCTTGGTTGGTGGAATTATGAACACTGAAGCTTTCTTT. Its protein is CASSLVGGIMNTEAFF.

The chain combines TRBV5-1 with TRBJ1-2, with 9 bases identical to TRBD1. Germline CDR1 SGHRS, CDR2 YFSETQ. This CDR3 is 13 amino acids long. J lost 8 bases, V lost 3 bases, and 5 bases had no gene match. CDR3 sequence: CASSWTGERGYTF. The CDR3 DNA sequence: TGCGCCAGCAGCTGGACAGGGGAAAGAGGCTACACCTTC.